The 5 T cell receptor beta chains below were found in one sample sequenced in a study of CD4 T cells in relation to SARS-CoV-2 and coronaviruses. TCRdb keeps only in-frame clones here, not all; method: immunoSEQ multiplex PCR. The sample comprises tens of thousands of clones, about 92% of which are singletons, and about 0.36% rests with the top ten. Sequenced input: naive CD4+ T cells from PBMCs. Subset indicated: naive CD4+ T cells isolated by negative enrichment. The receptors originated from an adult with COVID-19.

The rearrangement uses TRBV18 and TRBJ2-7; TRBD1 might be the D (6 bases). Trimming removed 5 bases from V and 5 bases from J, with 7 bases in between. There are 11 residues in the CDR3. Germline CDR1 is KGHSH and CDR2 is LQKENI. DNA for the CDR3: TGTGCCAGCTCAACAGGGAACGAGCAGTACTTC. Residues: CASSTGNEQYF.

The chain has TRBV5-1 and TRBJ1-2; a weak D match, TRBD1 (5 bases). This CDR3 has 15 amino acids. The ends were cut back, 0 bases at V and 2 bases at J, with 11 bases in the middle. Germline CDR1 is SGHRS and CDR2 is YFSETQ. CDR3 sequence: CASSLGGLMNYGYTF. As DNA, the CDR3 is TGCGCCAGCAGCTTGGGGGGACTTATGAACTATGGCTACACCTTC.

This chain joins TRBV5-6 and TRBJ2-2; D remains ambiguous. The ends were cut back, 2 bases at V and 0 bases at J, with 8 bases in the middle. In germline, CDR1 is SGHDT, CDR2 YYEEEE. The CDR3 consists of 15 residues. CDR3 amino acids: CASSFIGPNTGELFF. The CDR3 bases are TGTGCCAGCAGCTTTATAGGGCCGAACACCGGGGAGCTGTTTTTT.

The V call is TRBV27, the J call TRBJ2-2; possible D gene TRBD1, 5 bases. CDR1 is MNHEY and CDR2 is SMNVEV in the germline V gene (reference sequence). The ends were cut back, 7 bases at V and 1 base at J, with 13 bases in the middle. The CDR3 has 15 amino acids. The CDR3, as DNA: TGTGCCAGCAATTTTCCCGGACAGAACACCGGGGAGCTGTTTTTT. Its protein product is CASNFPGQNTGELFF.

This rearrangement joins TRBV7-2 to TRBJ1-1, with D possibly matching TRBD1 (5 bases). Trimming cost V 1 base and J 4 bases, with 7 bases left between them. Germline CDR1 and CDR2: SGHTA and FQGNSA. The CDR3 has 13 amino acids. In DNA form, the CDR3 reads TGTGCCAGCAGCTTAGATGGGGGCACTGAAGCTTTCTTT. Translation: CASSLDGGTEAFF. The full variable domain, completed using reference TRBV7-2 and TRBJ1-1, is GAGVSQSPSNKVTEKGKDVELRCDPISGHTALYWYRQSLGQGLEFLIYFQGNSAPDKSGLPSDRFSAERTGGSVSTLTIQRTQQEDSAVYLCASSLDGGTEAFFGQGTRLTVV.